These T cell receptor beta chains were read from a single sample in a study of T cell responses to AZD1222 COVID-19 vaccine. Sequencing used immunoSEQ multiplex PCR; TCRdb keeps in-frame clones, though not all of them. Of 50,000 to 60,000 clones listed, roughly 88% are singletons. The sample was peripheral blood, taken on day 0 of AZD1222 vaccination. These receptors were collected from an adult in good health. Both conserved end residues are part of each CDR3. D genes are given only for firm matches. Not all rows give a size; the values are once, few, many and, for expanded clones, a class.

DNA: TGTGCCACCAGGGGCAGCGGGGAGCTGTTTTTT
CDR3: CATRGSGELFF
J: TRBJ2-2
V: TRBV24-1
size: NA
D: NA

DNA: TGTGCCAGCAGCTTAATGTCTGGACTAGCGGGAGGACGCTCCTACAATGAGCAGTTCTTC
CDR3: CASSLMSGLAGGRSYNEQFF
J: TRBJ2-1
V: TRBV7-3
size: NA
D: TRBD2

DNA: TGCGCCAGCAGCTCCGCCTACGAGCAGTACTTC
CDR3: CASSSAYEQYF
J: TRBJ2-7
V: TRBV5-1
size: NA
D: NA

DNA: TGCGCCAGCAGCGGTGGGACAGGGACAGACTATGGCTACACCTTC
CDR3: CASSGGTGTDYGYTF
J: TRBJ1-2
V: TRBV5-1
size: NA
D: TRBD1

DNA: TGTGCCAGCAGTTTTACGGCGCTTCGCAAACTGTTTTTT
CDR3: CASSFTALRKLFF
J: TRBJ1-4
V: TRBV28
size: once
D: NA

DNA: TGTGCCAGCAGCAAAGGGACTACGTACGAGCAGTACTTC
CDR3: CASSKGTTYEQYF
J: TRBJ2-7
V: TRBV7-2
size: NA
D: TRBD2

DNA: TGTGCCAGTAGTATCGGGGGGACCTATCAGCCCCAGCATTTT
CDR3: CASSIGGTYQPQHF
J: TRBJ1-5
V: TRBV19
size: NA
D: NA

DNA: TGCGCCAGCAGCCAGGTCGACGGAAAACTGTTTTTT
CDR3: CASSQVDGKLFF
J: TRBJ1-4
V: TRBV4-3
size: NA
D: NA

DNA: TGTGCCAGCAGCGTAGGACAGGGCGGGGGCTACACCTTC
CDR3: CASSVGQGGGYTF
J: TRBJ1-2
V: TRBV9
size: NA
D: TRBD1

DNA: TGTGCCAGCAGCTTACCGTTCGGGGAGCTGTTTTTT
CDR3: CASSLPFGELFF
J: TRBJ2-2
V: TRBV7-2
size: NA
D: NA

DNA: TGTGCCAGCAGCTTGTTGCAGAGCACAGATACGCAGTATTTT
CDR3: CASSLLQSTDTQYF
J: TRBJ2-3
V: TRBV7-9
size: NA
D: NA

DNA: TGTGCCAGCAGTTTAGACAGTGAGGAGACCCAGTACTTC
CDR3: CASSLDSEETQYF
J: TRBJ2-5
V: TRBV27
size: NA
D: NA

DNA: TGTGCCAGCAGTGCCTTTGAGCCCACTAACTATGGCTACACCTTC
CDR3: CASSAFEPTNYGYTF
J: TRBJ1-2
V: TRBV25-1
size: NA
D: NA

DNA: TGTGCCAGTAGTATTGACAGGGGCGGCACTGAAGCTTTCTTT
CDR3: CASSIDRGGTEAFF
J: TRBJ1-1
V: TRBV19
size: NA
D: TRBD1

DNA: TGTGCCAGCAGCCGGGGGTCGGGAGGTGTAGGCTACACCTTC
CDR3: CASSRGSGGVGYTF
J: TRBJ1-2
V: TRBV6-5
size: once
D: NA

DNA: TGTGCCAGCAGGGTTCTTTACGTGCAAGAGACCCAGTACTTC
CDR3: CASRVLYVQETQYF
J: TRBJ2-5
V: TRBV2
size: once
D: NA

DNA: TGTGCCAGCAGTTACCTCAGCGGGAGTGGGAATGAGCAGTTCTTC
CDR3: CASSYLSGSGNEQFF
J: TRBJ2-1
V: TRBV6-5
size: NA
D: TRBD2

DNA: TGTGCCAGCAGCGTTCTACAGGGTGCTGGAAACACCATATATTTT
CDR3: CASSVLQGAGNTIYF
J: TRBJ1-3
V: TRBV9
size: NA
D: NA

DNA: TGTGCCAGCAGCCTATCGGGAGCTCCAGATACGCAGTATTTT
CDR3: CASSLSGAPDTQYF
J: TRBJ2-3
V: TRBV11-3
size: NA
D: NA

DNA: TGTGCCAGCAGCCTGTCAGCGGGAGTGCCCGAGCAGTACTTC
CDR3: CASSLSAGVPEQYF
J: TRBJ2-7
V: TRBV11-2
size: few
D: TRBD2

DNA: TGTGCCAGCAGCTTTGGGACTAGCGGGAGCTATGAGCAGTTCTTC
CDR3: CASSFGTSGSYEQFF
J: TRBJ2-1
V: TRBV5-4
size: NA
D: TRBD2

DNA: TGTGCCAGCTCACTCAGAAGTAGCACAGATACGCAGTATTTT
CDR3: CASSLRSSTDTQYF
J: TRBJ2-3
V: TRBV18
size: NA
D: NA

DNA: TGTGCCACCAGTGGTGGCTCCGCAGCGGGAGCGTACAATGAGCAGTTCTTC
CDR3: CATSGGSAAGAYNEQFF
J: TRBJ2-1
V: TRBV24-1
size: NA
D: TRBD2

DNA: TGTGCCAGCAGTAGATTCAATAACCCCCGGGACGGGAACTATGGCTACACCTTC
CDR3: CASSRFNNPRDGNYGYTF
J: TRBJ1-2
V: TRBV27
size: NA
D: NA

DNA: TGTGCCAGCAGCCCTCCGGCCCTAGCGGGACGCACAGATACGCAGTATTTT
CDR3: CASSPPALAGRTDTQYF
J: TRBJ2-3
V: TRBV5-4
size: once
D: TRBD2

DNA: TGTGCCAGCAGCCAGCGACTAGCGGGAGGCACAGATACGCAGTATTTT
CDR3: CASSQRLAGGTDTQYF
J: TRBJ2-3
V: TRBV7-3
size: NA
D: TRBD2

DNA: TGTGCCAGCAGAGAGACAGGGGGTGGGCAGCCCCAGCATTTT
CDR3: CASRETGGGQPQHF
J: TRBJ1-5
V: TRBV6-5
size: NA
D: TRBD1

DNA: TGTGCCAGCAGCTCAGGTGTGCTCGGGGGCTACACCTTC
CDR3: CASSSGVLGGYTF
J: TRBJ1-2
V: TRBV11-2
size: NA
D: NA

DNA: TGTGCCAGCAGCTGGACAGATTCCTACGAGCAGTACTTC
CDR3: CASSWTDSYEQYF
J: TRBJ2-7
V: TRBV7-9
size: NA
D: NA

DNA: TGCGCCAGCAGTGAAGTCGGGAGCGACGGGGAGCTGTTTTTT
CDR3: CASSEVGSDGELFF
J: TRBJ2-2
V: TRBV10-2
size: NA
D: NA

DNA: TGTGCCAGCAGCACAGGGGCGGGAAACACCATATATTTT
CDR3: CASSTGAGNTIYF
J: TRBJ1-3
V: TRBV5-5
size: few
D: TRBD1

DNA: TGCGCCAGCAGCCATCACTCCGGGAGCTATGGCTACACCTTC
CDR3: CASSHHSGSYGYTF
J: TRBJ1-2
V: TRBV4-1
size: once
D: NA

DNA: TGTGCCAGCAGCCAGCCGGGACAGGGCCCTGTTACCCAGTACTTC
CDR3: CASSQPGQGPVTQYF
J: TRBJ2-5
V: TRBV3-1/TRBV3-2
size: once
D: TRBD1

DNA: TGTGCCAGCGTCTTGACGGGGACAGGGGACAATGAGCAGTTCTTC
CDR3: CASVLTGTGDNEQFF
J: TRBJ2-1
V: TRBV6-5
size: NA
D: TRBD1

DNA: TGTGCCAGCAGTTACCGGCACGACACCGGGGAGCTGTTTTTT
CDR3: CASSYRHDTGELFF
J: TRBJ2-2
V: TRBV6-5
size: NA
D: NA

DNA: TGTGCCAGCAGCATCGCTCTAGCGGTGGGGTACGAGCAGTACTTC
CDR3: CASSIALAVGYEQYF
J: TRBJ2-7
V: TRBV5-5
size: NA
D: TRBD2

DNA: TGTGCCAGCAGCTTAGGATGGGGACACGCGGGTGGCTACACCTTC
CDR3: CASSLGWGHAGGYTF
J: TRBJ1-2
V: TRBV7-8
size: NA
D: NA

DNA: TGTGCCAGCAGTCCTAACCTCGGGGAGATCCGGGAGCTGTTTTTT
CDR3: CASSPNLGEIRELFF
J: TRBJ2-2
V: TRBV2
size: medium-sized
D: NA

DNA: TGTGCCAGTAGTATTACAGGAATCTCTGGGGCCAACGTCCTGACTTTC
CDR3: CASSITGISGANVLTF
J: TRBJ2-6
V: TRBV19
size: NA
D: NA

DNA: TGTGCCAGCAGCTTAGGACAGAATAGCAATCAGCCCCAGCATTTT
CDR3: CASSLGQNSNQPQHF
J: TRBJ1-5
V: TRBV13
size: NA
D: NA

DNA: TGTGCCAGCAGTGACTCCTACGAGCAGTACTTC
CDR3: CASSDSYEQYF
J: TRBJ2-7
V: TRBV6-1
size: NA
D: NA

DNA: TGTGCCACCAGTGAAAGTGGGAACACTGAAGCTTTCTTT
CDR3: CATSESGNTEAFF
J: TRBJ1-1
V: TRBV24-1
size: once
D: NA

DNA: TGTGCCAGCTCACCAAGCTTGGGCCGAGGGACCGGGGAGCTGTTTTTT
CDR3: CASSPSLGRGTGELFF
J: TRBJ2-2
V: TRBV18
size: NA
D: NA

DNA: TGTGCCAGCAACCCCAGCGGGAGTAAGTATGAGCAGTTCTTC
CDR3: CASNPSGSKYEQFF
J: TRBJ2-1
V: TRBV6-5
size: NA
D: TRBD2

DNA: TGTGCCAGCAGCTCAACCGGGACAGGGGTCTATGGCTACACCTTC
CDR3: CASSSTGTGVYGYTF
J: TRBJ1-2
V: TRBV5-8
size: NA
D: TRBD1

DNA: TGTGCCAGCAGCGTAGGGCTGTTCTCTGGAAACACCATATATTTT
CDR3: CASSVGLFSGNTIYF
J: TRBJ1-3
V: TRBV9
size: NA
D: NA

DNA: TGTGCCAGCAGTTACAAACCGAGCAATCAGCCCCAGCATTTT
CDR3: CASSYKPSNQPQHF
J: TRBJ1-5
V: TRBV6-5
size: NA
D: NA

DNA: TGTGCCAGCTCACCACGACAGGGTTGGAATGAGCAGTTCTTC
CDR3: CASSPRQGWNEQFF
J: TRBJ2-1
V: TRBV18
size: few
D: TRBD1

DNA: TGTGCCAGCACCTTTGGTAGCGGGAACTCCTACGAGCAGTACTTC
CDR3: CASTFGSGNSYEQYF
J: TRBJ2-7
V: TRBV7-9
size: NA
D: TRBD2

DNA: TGTGCCAGCAGTGGGACAGGGGGAAATCAGCCCCAGCATTTT
CDR3: CASSGTGGNQPQHF
J: TRBJ1-5
V: TRBV2
size: NA
D: TRBD1

DNA: TGTGCCAGTAGTTTCCGGACAGCGAACACTGAAGCTTTCTTT
CDR3: CASSFRTANTEAFF
J: TRBJ1-1
V: TRBV19
size: NA
D: NA

DNA: TGTGCCAGCTCACCAATCCGGGACTCGAACTACAATGAGCAGTTCTTC
CDR3: CASSPIRDSNYNEQFF
J: TRBJ2-1
V: TRBV18
size: NA
D: NA

DNA: TGTGCCAGCAGCCAACGACAGGGGACCACTGAAGCTTTCTTT
CDR3: CASSQRQGTTEAFF
J: TRBJ1-1
V: TRBV7-9
size: once
D: TRBD1